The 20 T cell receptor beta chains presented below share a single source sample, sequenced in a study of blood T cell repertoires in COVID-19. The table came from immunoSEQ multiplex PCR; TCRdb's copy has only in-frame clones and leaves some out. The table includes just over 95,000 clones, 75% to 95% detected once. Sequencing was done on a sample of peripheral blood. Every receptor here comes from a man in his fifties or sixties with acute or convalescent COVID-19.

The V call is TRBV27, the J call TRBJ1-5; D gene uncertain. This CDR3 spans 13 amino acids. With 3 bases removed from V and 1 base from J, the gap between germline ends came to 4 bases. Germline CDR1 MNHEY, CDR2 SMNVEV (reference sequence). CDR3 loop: CASSFQSNQPQHF. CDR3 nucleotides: TGTGCCAGCAGTTTCCAGAGCAATCAGCCCCAGCATTTT.

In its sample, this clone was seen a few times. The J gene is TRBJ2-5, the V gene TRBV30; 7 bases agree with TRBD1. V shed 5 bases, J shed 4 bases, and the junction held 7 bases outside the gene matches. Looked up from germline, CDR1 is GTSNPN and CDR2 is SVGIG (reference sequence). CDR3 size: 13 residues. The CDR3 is CAWAPTGPETQYF. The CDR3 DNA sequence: TGTGCCTGGGCTCCGACAGGGCCAGAGACCCAGTACTTC.

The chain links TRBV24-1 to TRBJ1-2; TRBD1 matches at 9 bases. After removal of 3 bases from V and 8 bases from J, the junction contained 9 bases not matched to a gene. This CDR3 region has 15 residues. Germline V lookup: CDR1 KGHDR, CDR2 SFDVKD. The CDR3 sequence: CATSDTGGVSMGYTF. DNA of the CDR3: TGTGCCACCAGTGATACAGGGGGCGTTTCTATGGGCTACACCTTC.

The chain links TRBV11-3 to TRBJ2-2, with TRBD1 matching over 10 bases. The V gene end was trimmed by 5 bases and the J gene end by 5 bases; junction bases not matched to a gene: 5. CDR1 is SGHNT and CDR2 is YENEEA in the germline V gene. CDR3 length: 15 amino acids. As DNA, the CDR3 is TGTGCCAGCAGCGCCGACAGGGGGCGGACCGGGGAGCTGTTTTTT. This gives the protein CASSADRGRTGELFF.

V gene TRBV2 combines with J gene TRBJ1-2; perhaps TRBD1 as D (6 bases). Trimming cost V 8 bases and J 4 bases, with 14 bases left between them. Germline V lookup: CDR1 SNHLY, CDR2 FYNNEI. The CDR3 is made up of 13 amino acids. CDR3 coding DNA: TGTGCCAGCTCATCGGGGGGGGCCTATGGCTACACCTTC. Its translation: CASSSGGAYGYTF.

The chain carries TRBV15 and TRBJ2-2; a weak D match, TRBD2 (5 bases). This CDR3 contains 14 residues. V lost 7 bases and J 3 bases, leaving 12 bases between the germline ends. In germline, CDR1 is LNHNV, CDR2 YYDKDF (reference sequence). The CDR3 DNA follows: TGTGCCACCACTTCTTTCGGGGACACCGGGGAGCTGTTTTTT. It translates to CATTSFGDTGELFF.

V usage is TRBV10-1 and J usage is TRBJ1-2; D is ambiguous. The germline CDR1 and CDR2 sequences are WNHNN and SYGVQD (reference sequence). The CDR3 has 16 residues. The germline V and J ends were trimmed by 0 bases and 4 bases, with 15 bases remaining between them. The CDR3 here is CASSESYSGNSYGYTF. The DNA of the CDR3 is TGCGCCAGCAGTGAGTCGTATTCGGGAAACTCCTATGGCTACACCTTC.

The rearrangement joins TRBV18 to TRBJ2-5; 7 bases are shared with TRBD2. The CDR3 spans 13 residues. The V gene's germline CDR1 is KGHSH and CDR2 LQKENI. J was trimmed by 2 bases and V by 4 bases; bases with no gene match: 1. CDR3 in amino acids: CASSRAGQETQYF. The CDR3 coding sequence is TGTGCCAGCTCACGAGCGGGACAAGAGACCCAGTACTTC.

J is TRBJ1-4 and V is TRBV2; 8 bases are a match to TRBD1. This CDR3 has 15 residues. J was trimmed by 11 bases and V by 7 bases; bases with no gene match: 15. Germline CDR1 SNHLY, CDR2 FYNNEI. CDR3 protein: CASTLAGTGQGKLFF. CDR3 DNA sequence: TGTGCCAGCACCCTGGCAGGGACAGGTCAAGGGAAACTGTTTTTT.

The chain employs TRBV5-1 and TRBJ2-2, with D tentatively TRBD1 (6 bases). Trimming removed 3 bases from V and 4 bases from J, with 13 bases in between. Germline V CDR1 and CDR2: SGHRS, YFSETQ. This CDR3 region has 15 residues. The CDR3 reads CASSSAQGSTGELFF. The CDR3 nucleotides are TGCGCCAGCAGCTCGGCTCAGGGGAGCACCGGGGAGCTGTTTTTT.

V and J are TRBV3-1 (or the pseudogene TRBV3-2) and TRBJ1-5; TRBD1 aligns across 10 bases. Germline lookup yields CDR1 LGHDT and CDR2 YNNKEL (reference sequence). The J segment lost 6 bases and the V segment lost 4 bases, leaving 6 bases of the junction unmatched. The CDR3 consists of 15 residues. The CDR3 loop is CASSPTTGGSQPQHF. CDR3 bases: TGTGCCAGCAGCCCCACGACAGGGGGCTCTCAGCCCCAGCATTTT.

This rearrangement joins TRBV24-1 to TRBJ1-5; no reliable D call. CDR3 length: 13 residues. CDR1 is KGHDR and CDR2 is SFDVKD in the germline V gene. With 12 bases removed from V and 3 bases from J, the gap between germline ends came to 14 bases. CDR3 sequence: CASSQHNNQPQHF. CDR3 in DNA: TGTGCCTCCTCCCAACACAACAATCAGCCCCAGCATTTT.

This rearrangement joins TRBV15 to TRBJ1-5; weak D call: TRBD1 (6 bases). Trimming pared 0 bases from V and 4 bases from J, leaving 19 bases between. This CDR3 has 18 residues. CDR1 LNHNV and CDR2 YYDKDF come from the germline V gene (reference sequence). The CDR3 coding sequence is TGTGCCACCAGCAGAGATGTCCTTCAGGGGATAGTGAATCAGCCCCAGCATTTT. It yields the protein CATSRDVLQGIVNQPQHF. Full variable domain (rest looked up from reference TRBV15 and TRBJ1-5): DAMVIQNPRYQVTQFGKPVTLSCSQTLNHNVMYWYQQKSSQAPKLLFHYYDKDFNNEADTPDNFQSRRPNTSFCFLDIRSPGLGDTAMYLCATSRDVLQGIVNQPQHFGDGTRLSIL.

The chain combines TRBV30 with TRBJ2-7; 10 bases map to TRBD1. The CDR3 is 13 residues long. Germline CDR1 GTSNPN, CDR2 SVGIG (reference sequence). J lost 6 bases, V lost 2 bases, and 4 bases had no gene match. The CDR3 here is CAWSRQGASEQYF. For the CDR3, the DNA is TGTGCCTGGAGTAGACAGGGGGCGTCCGAGCAGTACTTC.

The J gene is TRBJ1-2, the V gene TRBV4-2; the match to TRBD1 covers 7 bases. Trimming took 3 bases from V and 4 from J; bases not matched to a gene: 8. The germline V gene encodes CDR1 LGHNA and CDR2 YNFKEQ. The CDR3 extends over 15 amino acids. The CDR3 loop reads CASSQYRDSIYGYTF. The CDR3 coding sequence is TGTGCCAGCAGCCAGTACCGGGACAGTATCTATGGCTACACCTTC.

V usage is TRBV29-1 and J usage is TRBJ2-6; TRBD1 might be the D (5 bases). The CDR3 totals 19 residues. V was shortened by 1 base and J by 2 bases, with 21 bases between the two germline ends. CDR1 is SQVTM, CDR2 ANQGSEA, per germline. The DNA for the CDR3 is TGCAGCGTTGAAGTCCCGGACATCTCGTCACGGGCTGGGGCCAACGTCCTGACTTTC. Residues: CSVEVPDISSRAGANVLTF.

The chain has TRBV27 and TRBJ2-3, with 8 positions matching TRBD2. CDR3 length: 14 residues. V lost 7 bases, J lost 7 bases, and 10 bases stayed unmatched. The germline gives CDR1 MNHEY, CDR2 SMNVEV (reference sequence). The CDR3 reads CASKWDGRGNTQYF. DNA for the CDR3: TGTGCCAGCAAGTGGGACGGGAGGGGGAATACGCAGTATTTT.

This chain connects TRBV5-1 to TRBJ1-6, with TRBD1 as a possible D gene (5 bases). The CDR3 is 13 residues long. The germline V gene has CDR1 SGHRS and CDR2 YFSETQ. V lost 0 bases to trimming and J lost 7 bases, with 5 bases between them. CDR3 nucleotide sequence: TGCGCCAGCAGCTTGGAGGGGAATTCACCCCTCCACTTT. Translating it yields CASSLEGNSPLHF.

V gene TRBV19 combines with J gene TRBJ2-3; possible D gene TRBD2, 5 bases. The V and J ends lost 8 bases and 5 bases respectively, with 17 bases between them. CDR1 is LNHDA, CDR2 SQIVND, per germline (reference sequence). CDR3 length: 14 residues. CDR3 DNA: TGTGCCAGTCCCCTGGGGAGATTGAGAGATACGCAGTATTTT. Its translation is CASPLGRLRDTQYF. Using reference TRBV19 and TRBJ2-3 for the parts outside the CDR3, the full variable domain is DGGITQSPKYLFRKEGQNVTLSCEQNLNHDAMYWYRQDPGQGLRLIYYSQIVNDFQKGDIAEGYSVSREKKESFPLTVTSAQKNPTAFYLCASPLGRLRDTQYFGPGTRLTVL.

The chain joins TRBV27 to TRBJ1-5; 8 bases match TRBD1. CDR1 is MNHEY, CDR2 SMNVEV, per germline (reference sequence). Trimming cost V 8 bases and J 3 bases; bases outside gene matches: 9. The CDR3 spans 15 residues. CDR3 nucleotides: TGTGCCAGCCTAGTCGGGACAGGCGACAATCAGCCCCAGCATTTT. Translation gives CASLVGTGDNQPQHF.